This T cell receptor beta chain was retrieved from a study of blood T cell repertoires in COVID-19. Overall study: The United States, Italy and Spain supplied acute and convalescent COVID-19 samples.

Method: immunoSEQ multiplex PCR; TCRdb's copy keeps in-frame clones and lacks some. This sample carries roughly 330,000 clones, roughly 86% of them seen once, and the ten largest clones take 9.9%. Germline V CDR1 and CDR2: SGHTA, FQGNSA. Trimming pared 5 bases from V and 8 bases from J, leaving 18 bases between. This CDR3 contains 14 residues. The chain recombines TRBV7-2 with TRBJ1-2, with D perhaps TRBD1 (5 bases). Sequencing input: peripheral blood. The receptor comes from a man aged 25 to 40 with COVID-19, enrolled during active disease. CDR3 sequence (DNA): TGTGCCAGCAGCGTTAGAAGTCAGGGTGGGGGCTACACCTTC. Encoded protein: CASSVRSQGGGYTF.